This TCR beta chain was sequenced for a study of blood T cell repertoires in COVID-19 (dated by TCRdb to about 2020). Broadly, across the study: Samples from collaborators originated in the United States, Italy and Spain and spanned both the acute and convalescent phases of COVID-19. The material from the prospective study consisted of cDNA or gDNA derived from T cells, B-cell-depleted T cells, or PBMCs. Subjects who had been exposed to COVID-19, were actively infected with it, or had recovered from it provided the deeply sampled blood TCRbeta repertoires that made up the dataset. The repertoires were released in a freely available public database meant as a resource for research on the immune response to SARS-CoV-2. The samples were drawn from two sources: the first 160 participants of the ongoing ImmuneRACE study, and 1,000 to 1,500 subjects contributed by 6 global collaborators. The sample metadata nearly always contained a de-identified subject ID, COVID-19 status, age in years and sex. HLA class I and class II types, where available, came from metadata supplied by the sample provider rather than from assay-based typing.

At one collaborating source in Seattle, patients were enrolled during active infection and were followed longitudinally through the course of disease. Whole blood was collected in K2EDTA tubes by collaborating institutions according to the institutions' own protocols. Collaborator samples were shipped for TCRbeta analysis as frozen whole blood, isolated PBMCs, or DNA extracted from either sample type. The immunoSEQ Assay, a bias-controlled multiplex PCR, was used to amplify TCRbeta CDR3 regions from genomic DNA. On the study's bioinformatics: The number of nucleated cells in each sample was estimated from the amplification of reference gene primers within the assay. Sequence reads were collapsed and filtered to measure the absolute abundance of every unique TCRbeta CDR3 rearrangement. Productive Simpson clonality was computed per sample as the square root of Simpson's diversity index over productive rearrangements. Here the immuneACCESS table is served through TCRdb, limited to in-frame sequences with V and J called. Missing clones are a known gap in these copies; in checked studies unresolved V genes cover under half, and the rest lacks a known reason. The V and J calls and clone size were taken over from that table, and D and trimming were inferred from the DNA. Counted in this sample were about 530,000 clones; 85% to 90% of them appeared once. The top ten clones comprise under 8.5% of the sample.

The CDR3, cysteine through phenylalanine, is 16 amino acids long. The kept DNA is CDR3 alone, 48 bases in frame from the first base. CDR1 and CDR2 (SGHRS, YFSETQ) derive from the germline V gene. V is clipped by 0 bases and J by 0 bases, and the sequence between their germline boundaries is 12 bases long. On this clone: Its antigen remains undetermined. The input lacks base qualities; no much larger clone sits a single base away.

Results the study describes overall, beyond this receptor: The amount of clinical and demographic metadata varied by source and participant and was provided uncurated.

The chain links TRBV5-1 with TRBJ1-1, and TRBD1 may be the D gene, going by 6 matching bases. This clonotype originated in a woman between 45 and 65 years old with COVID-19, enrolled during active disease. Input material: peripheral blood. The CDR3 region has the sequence CASSLAPGTLNTEAFF. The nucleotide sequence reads TGCGCCAGCAGCTTGGCCCCCGGGACACTGAACACTGAAGCTTTCTTT.